Here is one T cell receptor (beta chain) with its context. These data are taken from a study of blood T cell repertoires in COVID-19. Per germline, CDR1 SGHTA and CDR2 FQGNSA. CDR3 length: 14 amino acids. V was pared by 5 bases and J by 6 bases, with 4 bases of the junction left unmatched. Profiled with immunoSEQ multiplex PCR; TCRdb holds only in-frame clones, not every one. The sample comprises about 190,000 clones, about nine tenths of which are singletons, and about 1.7% rests with the top ten. The sequenced sample was peripheral blood. V usage is TRBV7-2 and J usage is TRBJ2-2; 9 nucleotides agree with TRBD2. The sequence derives from a man aged 18 to 30 with active or convalescent COVID-19. For the CDR3, the DNA is TGTGCCAGCAGCGCGGGACTAGCCGCCGGGGAGCTGTTTTTT. Translating gives CASSAGLAAGELFF.